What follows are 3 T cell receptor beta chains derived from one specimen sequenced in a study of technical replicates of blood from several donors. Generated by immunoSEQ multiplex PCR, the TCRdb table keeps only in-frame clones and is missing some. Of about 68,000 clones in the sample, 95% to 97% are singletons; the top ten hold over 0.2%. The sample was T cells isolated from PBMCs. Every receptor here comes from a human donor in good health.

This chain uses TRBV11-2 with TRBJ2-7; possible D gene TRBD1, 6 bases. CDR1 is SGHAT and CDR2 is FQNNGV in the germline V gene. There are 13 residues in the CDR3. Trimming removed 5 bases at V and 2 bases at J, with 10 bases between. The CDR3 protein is CASSPGTPYEQYF. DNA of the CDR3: TGTGCCAGCAGCCCAGGGACACCCTACGAGCAGTACTTC.

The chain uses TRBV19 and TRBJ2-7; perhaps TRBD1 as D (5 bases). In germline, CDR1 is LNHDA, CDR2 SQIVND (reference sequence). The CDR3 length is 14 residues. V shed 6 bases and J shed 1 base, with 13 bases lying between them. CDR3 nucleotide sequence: TGTGCCAGTAGCCAGACAGTCTCATCCTACGAGCAGTACTTC. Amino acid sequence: CASSQTVSSYEQYF.

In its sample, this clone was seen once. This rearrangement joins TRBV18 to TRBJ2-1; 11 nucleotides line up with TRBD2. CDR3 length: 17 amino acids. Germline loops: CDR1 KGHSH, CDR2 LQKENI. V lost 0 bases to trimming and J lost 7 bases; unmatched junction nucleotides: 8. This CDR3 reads CASSPPTGTSGGNEQFF. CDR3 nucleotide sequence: TGTGCCAGCTCACCACCAACCGGGACTAGCGGAGGGAATGAGCAGTTCTTC.